This T cell receptor (beta chain) was obtained from a study of blood T cell repertoires in COVID-19. Overall study context: Spain, Italy and the United States supplied samples that represented acute and convalescent COVID-19.

V was pared by 11 bases and J by 4 bases, with 14 bases between. This CDR3 contains 13 residues. Germline V gene lookup returns CDR1 LGHDT and CDR2 YNNKEL (reference sequence). Authors' data handling: Reference gene primer amplification yielded estimated nucleated cell counts. Only in-frame clones appear in the TCRdb table, and some are missing; sequencing was by immunoSEQ multiplex PCR. V and J calls and clone size are given by that table; D and trimming were obtained from the DNA. The table includes under 250,000 clones, about 94% detected once. The source is a man in his sixties with COVID-19, enrolled during active disease. The source material was peripheral blood. The chain recombines TRBV3-1 (or the pseudogene TRBV3-2) with TRBJ2-2; D is possibly TRBD1 (6 bases). The CDR3 here is CAGSGTPTGELFF. As DNA, the CDR3 is TGTGCCGGATCCGGGACACCCACCGGGGAGCTGTTTTTT.